This TCR beta chain was captured by sequencing in a study of T cell responses to AZD1222 COVID-19 vaccine. Broader study findings: Only a handful of AZD1222 recipients, more than 5 in all, had baseline seropositivity.

CDR1 and CDR2 from the germline V gene are MGHRA and YSYEKL. After removal of 0 bases from V and 4 bases from J, the junction contained 4 bases not matched to a gene. The CDR3 covers 15 residues. This table comes from immunoSEQ multiplex PCR, and its TCRdb copy is limited to in-frame clones, with some not included. Of 95,000 to 110,000 clones listed, about nine tenths were seen once; the top ten hold around 8.6%. In regard to this clone: What it binds is unknown.

The sample consisted of peripheral blood, taken 28 days after the second AZD1222 dose. This sequence joins TRBV4-1 and TRBJ2-5; 8 bases are a match to TRBD1. This TCR was recovered from an adult who received the AZD1222 COVID-19 vaccine. The CDR3 is CASSQDRTGRETQYF. In DNA, the CDR3 is TGCGCCAGCAGCCAAGATCGGACAGGGCGAGAGACCCAGTACTTC.